This T cell receptor (beta chain) was captured by sequencing in a study of blood T cell repertoires in COVID-19. Across the whole study: T cells, B-cell-depleted T cells, or PBMCs supplied cDNA or gDNA.

As to this clone: The junction differs from germline at one of its ends, possibly a read error.

Sequencing used immunoSEQ multiplex PCR; TCRdb keeps in-frame clones, though not all of them. This sample carries about 160,000 clones, roughly 90% of them seen once, and the ten largest clones take approximately 3%. Sequenced material: peripheral blood. The clonotype originates from a man between 60 and 75 years old with acute or convalescent COVID-19.

The CDR3 sequence is CASSSGQGQHEQCF. Written as DNA, the CDR3 is TGCGCCAGCAGCTCGGGACAGGGTCAGCACGAGCAGTGCTTC. The chain couples TRBV5-1 to TRBJ2-7; 9 nucleotides match TRBD1. CDR1 is SGHRS and CDR2 is YFSETQ in the germline V gene. The CDR3 covers 14 residues.